A single sample is the source of the 21 T cell receptor beta chains below, sequenced in a study of cytomegalovirus exposure and HLA in healthy donors. 13 Jbeta primers and 60 Vbeta primers were used for the PCR. Sequencing used immunoSEQ multiplex PCR; TCRdb keeps in-frame clones, though not all of them. The sample yields 110,000 to 150,000 clones, over 70% seen once. Source material: PBMCs. The receptors here all came from a man aged 25-45 years in good health and CMV-seronegative.

This rearrangement joins TRBV5-1 to TRBJ2-4; D might be TRBD1 (6 bases). CDR3 length: 13 residues. Germline V CDR1 and CDR2: SGHRS, YFSETQ. Trimming pared 3 bases from V and 12 bases from J, leaving 16 bases between. DNA for the CDR3: TGCGCCAGCAGCTCTCAGCCGACGGACAGTCAGTACTTC. Encoded protein: CASSSQPTDSQYF.

V gene TRBV25-1 combines with J gene TRBJ2-3, with a weak D call TRBD2 (5 bases). Trimming pared 10 bases from V and 2 bases from J, leaving 10 bases between. Germline CDR1 reads MGHDK; CDR2 reads SYGVNS. The CDR3 runs to 12 residues. The CDR3 nucleotides are TGTGCCATTCGGACTGTCACAGATACGCAGTATTTT. It translates to CAIRTVTDTQYF.

The chain has TRBV7-8 and TRBJ1-1, with 9 bases lining up with TRBD1. Losses at the gene ends were 5 bases for V and 1 base for J; bases not matched to a gene: 5. Germline V lookup: CDR1 SGHVS, CDR2 FQNEAQ. The length of the CDR3 is 15 residues. This CDR3 reads CASSPQGAANTEAFF. The CDR3 DNA is TGTGCCAGCAGCCCACAGGGGGCGGCGAACACTGAAGCTTTCTTT.

This clone was seen only a few times. The genes are TRBV29-1 and TRBJ1-1; 8 positions match TRBD1. Germline V gene lookup returns CDR1 SQVTM and CDR2 ANQGSEA. V gave up 7 bases and J gave up 8 bases; unmatched junction bases: 9. The CDR3 runs to 12 residues. The CDR3 coding sequence is TGCAGCGCCAAGGACAGGGACGAGGAAGCTTTCTTT. Its translation: CSAKDRDEEAFF.

The chain uses TRBV9 and TRBJ2-1; 9 bases match TRBD2. J lost 6 bases, V lost 3 bases, and 10 bases had no gene match. The CDR3 spans 16 residues. Germline assignment: CDR1 SGDLS and CDR2 YYNGEE. This CDR3 reads CASSATSGFQGNEQFF. In DNA, the CDR3 is TGTGCCAGCAGCGCGACTAGCGGATTTCAGGGCAATGAGCAGTTCTTC.

The table lists this clone with a count of one. The V call is TRBV30, the J call TRBJ2-6; D unclear. Deletions cut 0 bases from V and 4 bases from J, with 7 bases between. The CDR3 sequence is 14 residues long. Germline V gives CDR1 GTSNPN, CDR2 SVGIG (reference sequence). The CDR3 region has the DNA TGTGCCTGGAGTGTTGGGCCCGGGGCCAACGTCCTGACTTTC. The encoded protein is CAWSVGPGANVLTF.

The J gene is TRBJ2-3, the V gene TRBV5-4; TRBD2 matches 8 bases. This CDR3 has 15 residues. Germline CDR1 SGHNT, CDR2 YYREEE (reference sequence). V lost 2 bases, J lost 6 bases, and 8 bases stayed unmatched. The CDR3 spells CASSLVAGGGDTQYF. For the CDR3, the DNA is TGTGCCAGCAGCTTAGTTGCGGGGGGCGGGGATACGCAGTATTTT.

This chain joins TRBV2 and TRBJ1-4; no definite D call. The germline V gene has CDR1 SNHLY and CDR2 FYNNEI. Trimming left V 7 bases short and J 5 bases short, with 11 bases between. The CDR3 contains 13 residues. CDR3 sequence: CASIRGSNEKLFF. In nucleotides, the CDR3 is TGTGCCAGCATACGGGGATCCAATGAAAAACTGTTTTTT. Together with reference TRBV2 and TRBJ1-4, the CDR3 gives the full variable domain: EPEVTQTPSHQVTQMGQEVILRCVPISNHLYFYWYRQILGQKVEFLVSFYNNEISEKSEIFDDQFSVERPDGSNFTLKIRSTKLEDSAMYFCASIRGSNEKLFFGSGTQLSVL.

The count of this clone is one. This rearrangement joins TRBV11-2 to TRBJ1-1; 10 bases align to TRBD1. The CDR3 contains 16 residues. From germline, CDR1 is SGHAT and CDR2 FQNNGV. Trimming removed 7 bases from V and 0 bases from J; junction bases left unmatched: 8. CDR3 coding DNA: TGTGCCAGCACTGCGGGACAGGGGCGCATGAACACTGAAGCTTTCTTT. Its translation is CASTAGQGRMNTEAFF.

This clone has just one count. V gene TRBV30 combines with J gene TRBJ1-6; TRBD1 is a possible D gene (6 bases). Trimming left V 2 bases short and J 11 bases short, with 16 bases between. Germline CDR1 and CDR2: GTSNPN and SVGIG (reference sequence). The CDR3 contains 14 residues. The CDR3: CAWSTQGIGPPLHF. DNA of the CDR3: TGTGCCTGGAGTACACAGGGTATCGGGCCACCCCTCCACTTT. Full variable domain (rest looked up from reference TRBV30 and TRBJ1-6): SQTIHQWPATLVQPVGSPLSLECTVEGTSNPNLYWYRQAAGRGLQLLFYSVGIGQISSEVPQNLSASRPQDRQFILSSKKLLLSDSGFYLCAWSTQGIGPPLHFGNGTRLTVT.

In its sample, this clone was seen a few times. This chain uses TRBV5-1 with TRBJ2-1; 8 bases map to TRBD2. CDR1 is SGHRS and CDR2 is YFSETQ in the germline V gene. The CDR3 contains 15 residues. The V gene end was trimmed by 4 bases and the J gene end by 7 bases; junction bases not matched to a gene: 10. CDR3 sequence reads: CASSPGPSGRNEQFF. The CDR3 DNA sequence: TGCGCCAGCAGCCCGGGGCCTAGCGGGCGAAATGAGCAGTTCTTC.

The DNA for the CDR3 is TGTGCCTGGCGGTCAGGGGGGCCCGGAAACACCATATATTTT. Its protein product is CAWRSGGPGNTIYF. The rearrangement joins TRBV30 to TRBJ1-3; TRBD1 aligns across 7 bases. In germline, CDR1 is GTSNPN, CDR2 SVGIG (reference sequence). The CDR3 extends over 14 amino acids. Trimming removed 5 bases from V and 4 bases from J; junction bases left unmatched: 8.

The rearrangement joins TRBV5-1 to TRBJ2-7; D ambiguous. This CDR3 has 13 residues. V dropped 4 bases and J dropped 3 bases, with 11 bases sitting between them. Germline loops: CDR1 SGHRS, CDR2 YFSETQ. The CDR3 coding sequence is TGCGCCAGCAGCCCCCCGGAGCTCTACGAGCAGTACTTC. It yields the protein CASSPPELYEQYF. The complete variable domain, with remaining parts taken from reference TRBV5-1 and TRBJ2-7, reads KAGVTQTPRYLIKTRGQQVTLSCSPISGHRSVSWYQQTPGQGLQFLFEYFSETQRNKGNFPGRFSGRQFSNSRSEMNVSTLELGDSALYLCASSPPELYEQYFGPGTRLTVT.

The V gene is TRBV11-2, the J gene TRBJ2-1; D unclear. CDR1 is SGHAT and CDR2 is FQNNGV in the germline V gene. Trimming left V 1 base short and J 11 bases short, with 9 bases between. This CDR3 is 12 amino acids long. CDR3 sequence (DNA): TGTGCCAGCAGCTTAGGTCCGGTGAAGCAGTTCTTC. Translated, it gives CASSLGPVKQFF.

The chain is built from TRBV13 and TRBJ2-5; TRBD1 matches at 10 bases. V dropped 6 bases and J dropped 14; count of bases not matched to a gene: 9. Germline assignment: CDR1 PRHDT and CDR2 FYEKMQ (reference sequence). The CDR3 loop spans 12 amino acids. The CDR3 sequence is CASSSGTGAPYF. The CDR3 coding sequence is TGTGCCAGCAGTTCAGGGACAGGGGCTCCATACTTC.

This chain links TRBV5-4 with TRBJ2-5, with a weak D call TRBD2 (6 bases). The CDR3 has 14 amino acids. Trimming removed 0 bases at V and 4 bases at J, with 10 bases between. In germline, CDR1 is SGHNT, CDR2 YYREEE (reference sequence). The DNA of the CDR3 is TGTGCCAGCAGCTTGGTTCAAGCGGGAGAGACCCAGTACTTC. Translation: CASSLVQAGETQYF.

The rearrangement uses TRBV7-8 and TRBJ2-3, with D tentatively TRBD1 (6 bases). The germline gives CDR1 SGHVS, CDR2 FQNEAQ. The CDR3 has 15 amino acids. V was clipped by 2 bases and J by 2 bases, with 11 bases between them. The CDR3 spells CASSLLQGITDTQYF. The CDR3 DNA sequence: TGTGCCAGCAGCTTATTACAGGGAATCACAGATACGCAGTATTTT.

The gene calls are TRBV11-3 and TRBJ1-5; 9 positions match TRBD1. Trimming took 1 base from V and 5 from J; bases not matched to a gene: 6. Germline CDR1 reads SGHNT; CDR2 reads YENEEA. The CDR3 is 16 residues long. Written as DNA, the CDR3 is TGTGCCAGCAGCTTAGTCCAGGACAGGGGAGATCAGCCCCAGCATTTT. This encodes CASSLVQDRGDQPQHF. Variable domain in full (rest from reference TRBV11-3 and TRBJ1-5): EAGVVQSPRYKIIEKKQPVAFWCNPISGHNTLYWYLQNLGQGPELLIRYENEEAVDDSQLPKDRFSAERLKGVDSTLKIQPAELGDSAVYLCASSLVQDRGDQPQHFGDGTRLSIL.

The rearrangement joins TRBV10-1 to TRBJ2-3; no firm D call. V dropped 5 bases and J dropped 0 bases, with 12 bases sitting between them. The CDR3 sequence is 15 residues long. Per germline, CDR1 WNHNN and CDR2 SYGVQD (reference sequence). CDR3 loop: CASSRADSSTDTQYF. The CDR3 DNA reads as TGCGCCAGCAGTCGAGCCGACTCAAGCACAGATACGCAGTATTTT.

The V call is TRBV28, the J call TRBJ1-1, with no clear D. The length of the CDR3 is 13 residues. V lost 10 bases and J 0 bases, leaving 12 bases between the germline ends. The germline gives CDR1 MDHEN, CDR2 SYDVKM. In DNA form, the CDR3 reads TGTGCCATCCTGGGCAGGCTGAACACTGAAGCTTTCTTT. Translating gives CAILGRLNTEAFF.

This clone was seen once. One end of the junction does not line up with germline, which may come from a read error. The J gene is TRBJ2-6, the V gene TRBV29-1; the match to TRBD1 covers 8 bases. The V gene's germline CDR1 is SQVTM and CDR2 ANQGSEA. The CDR3 totals 13 residues. The CDR3 bases are TGCAGCGTGGGACAGGCTGGGGCCAACGGCCTGACTTTC. Translated, it gives CSVGQAGANGLTF.